The T cell receptor (beta chain) under discussion was sequenced for a study of blood T cell repertoires in COVID-19. V dropped 6 bases and J dropped 4 bases, with 18 bases sitting between them. The CDR3 extends over 15 amino acids. CDR1 and CDR2 (germline): MNHNY, SVGAGI (reference sequence). TCRdb keeps only in-frame clones here, not all; method: immunoSEQ multiplex PCR. The sample has 200,000 to 250,000 clones, approximately 86% seen once. The receptor comes from a woman aged 45-60 years with COVID-19, enrolled during active disease. The rearrangement uses TRBV6-6 and TRBJ1-1, with no clear D. Sequencing input: peripheral blood. The CDR3 DNA reads TGTGCCAGCAGATTACTGACGGCCCGCGGCACTGAAGCTTTCTTT. It encodes CASRLLTARGTEAFF.